The next 23 T cell receptor beta chains were all read from a single sample in a study of T cells expressing NK-cell markers (dated by TCRdb to 2018 to 2020). The library was made by 5' RACE. This sample was sequenced with an Illumina HiSeq 2000. TCRdb reprocessed the reads into one record per CDR3 protein sequence, lacking DNA. Per the sample table, the count is 400,000 or so distinct CDR3 sequences. Of the sample, around 10% is held by the ten largest clones. Sequencing was performed on blood T cells: a sorted CD56 or NKG2C T cell subset, CD4+ or CD8+ T cells, or bulk PBMC T cells (not recorded which). All receptors come from a woman in her forties or fifties in good health. Donor details come from another sample of the same person, matched by shared clones.

The rearrangement uses TRBV25-1 and TRBJ2-1. CDR1 and CDR2 from the germline V gene are MGHDK and SYGVNS. This CDR3 is 13 amino acids long. This CDR3 reads CASAGGSYNEQFF. The full variable domain, completed using reference TRBV25-1 and TRBJ2-1, is EADIYQTPRYLVIGTGKKITLECSQTMGHDKMYWYQQDPGMELHLIHYSYGVNSTEKGDLSSESTVSRIRTEHFPLTLESARPSHTSQYLCASAGGSYNEQFFGPGTRLTVL.

This chain links TRBV5-1 with TRBJ2-5; TCRdb lists TRBD1, though no DNA is available to test this call. In germline, CDR1 is SGHRS, CDR2 YFSETQ. The CDR3 consists of 13 residues. CDR3 loop: CASSSTGQETQYF. The full variable domain, in which reference TRBV5-1 and TRBJ2-5 provide the parts outside the CDR3, is KAGVTQTPRYLIKTRGQQVTLSCSPISGHRSVSWYQQTPGQGLQFLFEYFSETQRNKGNFPGRFSGRQFSNSRSEMNVSTLELGDSALYLCASSSTGQETQYFGPGTRLLVL.

The genes are TRBV7-2 and TRBJ1-2. CDR3 length: 14 amino acids. The germline gives CDR1 SGHTA, CDR2 FQGNSA. CDR3 in amino acids: CASNPSLINYGYTF.

The chain recombines TRBV29-1 with TRBJ2-1; TCRdb indicates TRBD1, and absent DNA this call remains unverified. The length of the CDR3 is 13 residues. Germline V gene sequence: CDR1 SQVTM, CDR2 ANQGSEA. CDR3 residues: CSVLTGQSNEQFF.

CDR3 protein: CASSYRTPIQKETQYF. The rearrangement uses TRBV6-5 and TRBJ2-5; TCRdb outputs TRBD1, but without DNA this stays unchecked. This CDR3 region has 16 residues. Germline loops: CDR1 MNHEY, CDR2 SVGAGI.

The chain has TRBV10-1 and TRBJ2-3; TCRdb's D call of TRBD2 is untestable without DNA. Germline lookup yields CDR1 WNHNN and CDR2 SYGVQD (reference sequence). The CDR3 loop spans 13 amino acids. CDR3 loop: CASRAGSGDTQYF.

The chain employs TRBV7-9 and TRBJ1-2; TCRdb designates TRBD1, a call that cannot be tested without DNA. Germline loops: CDR1 SEHNR, CDR2 FQNEAQ (reference sequence). This CDR3 has 13 amino acids. CDR3 amino acids: CASSLHREYGYTF.

V and J are TRBV20-1 and TRBJ2-1; the TCRdb D gene call, TRBD1, has no DNA to confirm it. Germline V gives CDR1 DFQATT, CDR2 SNEGSKA (reference sequence). The CDR3 has 13 amino acids. This chain's CDR3 is CSAPGPIHNEQFF.

The chain joins TRBV5-1 to TRBJ2-7; the D gene TCRdb calls, TRBD1, cannot be checked with no DNA. CDR1 is SGHRS and CDR2 is YFSETQ in the germline V gene. The CDR3 loop spans 15 amino acids. CDR3 sequence: CASSLSWTVYYEQYF.

The chain joins TRBV5-6 to TRBJ2-5; the D call of TRBD1 rests on TCRdb alone, since no DNA is present to check it. The CDR3 spans 13 residues. Per germline, CDR1 SGHDT and CDR2 YYEEEE. The CDR3 sequence is CASSFSGTETQYF.

V gene TRBV7-9 combines with J gene TRBJ2-1; with no DNA, the TCRdb D assignment of TRBD2 cannot be verified. Looked up from germline, CDR1 is SEHNR and CDR2 is FQNEAQ (reference sequence). CDR3 length: 15 residues. The CDR3 loop reads CASSFRLAGVVEQFF.

This rearrangement joins TRBV2 to TRBJ2-3; the TCRdb call, TRBD2, lacks DNA for checking. This CDR3 spans 15 amino acids. Germline values: CDR1 SNHLY, CDR2 FYNNEI. The CDR3 reads CASSDGRELTDTQYF.

The chain couples TRBV6-1 to TRBJ2-7; TCRdb designates TRBD1, a call that cannot be tested without DNA. Germline CDR1 reads MNHNS; CDR2 reads SASEGT. CDR3 length equals 18 residues. This CDR3 reads CASRGGLGGNRFSYEQYF.

V is TRBV5-4 and J is TRBJ1-4; TCRdb selects TRBD1, and the lack of DNA leaves this call unchecked. The CDR3 has 16 amino acids. Germline CDR1 and CDR2: SGHNT and YYREEE (reference sequence). CDR3 loop: CASSFQTPGQNEKLFF.

The chain is built from TRBV14 and TRBJ2-2; the TRBD1 assignment by TCRdb is unverifiable without DNA. Germline V CDR1 and CDR2: SGHDN, FVKESK. This CDR3 is 13 amino acids long. This CDR3 is CASVRDPTGELFF.

The chain joins TRBV6-5 to TRBJ2-7; TCRdb's D gene call, TRBD2, goes unchecked for lack of DNA. This CDR3 has 14 residues. Germline V gene sequence: CDR1 MNHEY, CDR2 SVGAGI. The chain's CDR3 is CASSRVAGSYEQYF.

The rearrangement links TRBV5-1 to TRBJ2-7; the D gene TCRdb calls, TRBD1, cannot be checked with no DNA. Germline V gene data show CDR1 as SGHRS and CDR2 as YFSETQ. CDR3 size: 14 residues. The CDR3 is CASSRDRGLREQYF.

The chain carries TRBV6-6 and TRBJ1-2. CDR3 length equals 11 residues. From germline, CDR1 is MNHNY and CDR2 SVGAGI (reference sequence). The CDR3 reads CASSESAGYTF.

The J gene is TRBJ2-1, the V gene TRBV5-1; the TCRdb call, TRBD1, lacks DNA for checking. Germline V gene sequence: CDR1 SGHRS, CDR2 YFSETQ. There are 14 residues in the CDR3. The CDR3 here is CASSELTGHNEQFF. The entire variable domain, with the rest obtained from reference TRBV5-1 and TRBJ2-1, is as follows: KAGVTQTPRYLIKTRGQQVTLSCSPISGHRSVSWYQQTPGQGLQFLFEYFSETQRNKGNFPGRFSGRQFSNSRSEMNVSTLELGDSALYLCASSELTGHNEQFFGPGTRLTVL.

This chain connects TRBV5-1 to TRBJ2-3; there is no DNA to check the TCRdb D call of TRBD2. The CDR3 loop spans 15 amino acids. Germline assignment: CDR1 SGHRS and CDR2 YFSETQ. The CDR3 sequence is CASSFQRAYTDTQYF.

V usage is TRBV9 and J usage is TRBJ2-1; TCRdb selects TRBD2, and the lack of DNA leaves this call unchecked. This CDR3 is built from 14 residues. Germline V gene data show CDR1 as SGDLS and CDR2 as YYNGEE. CDR3 in amino acids: CASSLDQERDEQFF. Based on the CDR3 plus reference TRBV9 and TRBJ2-1, the full variable domain is DSGVTQTPKHLITATGQRVTLRCSPRSGDLSVYWYQQSLDQGLQFLIQYYNGEERAKGNILERFSAQQFPDLHSELNLSSLELGDSALYFCASSLDQERDEQFFGPGTRLTVL.

The chain uses TRBV18 and TRBJ2-5. Germline loops: CDR1 KGHSH, CDR2 LQKENI. The CDR3 runs 13 residues. The CDR3: CASSQKNQETQYF.

The chain uses TRBV13 and TRBJ2-5; TCRdb calls TRBD1, which cannot be checked without DNA. The CDR3 is 17 amino acids. Germline V lookup: CDR1 PRHDT, CDR2 FYEKMQ (reference sequence). The CDR3 loop reads CASSLRGQGKYQETQYF.